Following are 6 T cell receptor beta chains from one sample sequenced in a study of blood T cell repertoires in COVID-19. Measured with immunoSEQ multiplex PCR; TCRdb has only the in-frame clones, and not every one. The sample shows approximately 240,000 clones, roughly 90% of them seen only once. The sequencing sample was made of PBMCs or T cells enriched from blood (not recorded which). These TCRs come from a woman in her 30s with acute COVID-19.

V gene TRBV19 combines with J gene TRBJ1-1; 9 positions match TRBD1. Germline V CDR1 and CDR2: LNHDA, SQIVND (reference sequence). Losses at the gene ends were 5 bases for V and 8 bases for J; bases not matched to a gene: 15. CDR3 length: 16 residues. The CDR3, as DNA: TGTGCCAGTAGTCGTTGGCGACAGGGGGACACTACCGAAGCTTTCTTT. It codes for CASSRWRQGDTTEAFF.

The sample holds one count of this clone. The genes are TRBV5-4 and TRBJ1-2; D is ambiguous. This CDR3 has 11 amino acids. Germline assignment: CDR1 SGHNT and CDR2 YYREEE (reference sequence). The V end was cut by 10 bases, the J end by 8 bases, with 15 bases between. This chain's CDR3 is CAGRGLGGYTF. CDR3 DNA: TGTGCCGGGCGGGGATTGGGGGGCTACACCTTC.

V gene TRBV2 combines with J gene TRBJ1-6; possible D gene TRBD1, 6 bases. V lost 6 bases and J 8 bases, leaving 11 bases between the germline ends. Germline loops: CDR1 SNHLY, CDR2 FYNNEI. The CDR3 sequence is 13 residues long. The CDR3: CASRQGWHSPLHF. The CDR3 DNA reads as TGTGCCAGCAGGCAGGGGTGGCATTCACCCCTCCACTTT.

V and J are TRBV27 and TRBJ1-5; TRBD1 is a possible D gene (6 bases). Germline V CDR1 and CDR2: MNHEY, SMNVEV (reference sequence). Trimming pared 2 bases from V and 3 bases from J, leaving 8 bases between. The CDR3 consists of 14 residues. CDR3 sequence: CASSLGQHNQPQHF. Written as DNA, the CDR3 is TGTGCCAGCAGTTTAGGACAGCACAATCAGCCCCAGCATTTT.

This clone was counted between two and nine times. The gene calls are TRBV30 and TRBJ1-6; no firm D call. The V gene lost 4 bases and the J gene lost 0 bases, with 10 bases spanning the gap. Germline values: CDR1 GTSNPN, CDR2 SVGIG (reference sequence). The CDR3 covers 15 residues. The DNA of the CDR3 is TGTGCCTGGACCCAGGCGAGCTCCTATAATTCACCCCTCCACTTT. It specifies CAWTQASSYNSPLHF.

The chain employs TRBV27 and TRBJ1-2; TRBD1 aligns across 7 bases. Per the germline V gene, CDR1 is MNHEY and CDR2 is SMNVEV (reference sequence). This CDR3 has 15 residues. V shed 0 bases, J shed 6 bases, and the junction held 7 bases outside the gene matches. CDR3 sequence: CASSLSWEGQDGYTF. Here the CDR3 DNA reads TGTGCCAGCAGTTTATCGTGGGAAGGACAGGATGGCTACACCTTC.